This T cell receptor beta chain was identified in a study of blood T cell repertoires in COVID-19. Libraries were prepared by immunoSEQ multiplex PCR; TCRdb keeps only in-frame clonotypes and omits some of them. This sample has about 190,000 clones; under 80% occur once, and the top ten carry around 12%. This CDR3 contains 15 residues. The germline V and J ends were trimmed by 0 bases and 6 bases, with 15 bases remaining between them. Germline CDR1 and CDR2: SGDLS and YYNGEE. This chain connects TRBV9 to TRBJ1-1, with D possibly TRBD1 on 6 matching bases. Sequencing input: peripheral blood. This sequence originates from a woman aged 50 to 60 with acute or convalescent COVID-19. In nucleotides, the CDR3 is TGTGCCAGCAGCGTAGGGCAGGGGCCAGATGCTGAAGCTTTCTTT. Residues: CASSVGQGPDAEAFF.